The rows below give T cell receptor beta chains drawn from one sample of a study of CD4 T cells in relation to SARS-CoV-2 and coronaviruses. TCRdb keeps only in-frame clones here, not all; method: immunoSEQ multiplex PCR. The table shows tens of thousands of clones, with around 87% occurring only once. Sample: memory CD4+ T cells from PBMCs. Every receptor here comes from an adult with COVID-19. Each CDR3 is given with its conserved first and last residue. A D gene is named only where the DNA matches it firmly. Size tells how often a clone was seen (once, few, many) or the class of an expanded clone, and some rows leave it out.

size | J | V | D | CDR3 | DNA
. | TRBJ1-1 | TRBV6-5 | . | CASSLPGQNTEAFF | TGTGCCAGCAGTTTACCGGGACAGAACACTGAAGCTTTCTTT
once | TRBJ2-1 | TRBV7-9 | . | CASSSLYEQFF | TGTGCCAGCAGCTCATTGTATGAGCAGTTCTTC
. | TRBJ1-1 | TRBV19 | TRBD1 | CASSPTGVWGTEAFF | TGTGCCAGTAGTCCGACAGGGGTGTGGGGCACTGAAGCTTTCTTT
once | TRBJ1-6 | TRBV6-4 | . | CASSDQDSANSPLHF | TGTGCCAGCAGTGATCAGGACAGCGCAAATTCACCCCTCCACTTT
. | TRBJ2-5 | TRBV30 | . | CAWGNSFETQYF | TGTGCCTGGGGAAACAGTTTCGAGACCCAGTACTTC
. | TRBJ2-3 | TRBV11-2 | . | CASSLGATSGGSTDTQYF | TGTGCCAGCAGCTTAGGGGCGACGTCAGGGGGGAGCACAGATACGCAGTATTTT
. | TRBJ2-2 | TRBV5-1 | . | CASSWRAESGELFF | TGCGCCAGCAGCTGGAGGGCCGAATCCGGGGAGCTGTTTTTT
few | TRBJ1-1 | TRBV6-1 | . | CASSELASKAFF | TGTGCCAGCAGTGAACTGGCATCCAAAGCTTTCTTT
once | TRBJ2-7 | TRBV27 | . | CATRKGAIFYEQYF | TGTGCCACCCGAAAGGGAGCAATCTTCTACGAGCAGTACTTC
. | TRBJ1-1 | TRBV7-2 | TRBD1 | CASSGGQGAGGAFF | TGTGCCAGCAGCGGCGGACAGGGGGCTGGAGGAGCTTTCTTT
. | TRBJ2-2 | TRBV5-1 | . | CASSLEWGNGELFF | TGCGCCAGCAGCTTGGAGTGGGGGAACGGGGAGCTGTTTTTT
once | TRBJ2-3 | TRBV5-1 | TRBD2 | CASSDLSGGASDTQYF | TGCGCCAGCAGCGACCTTAGCGGGGGGGCCTCAGATACGCAGTATTTT
. | TRBJ1-6 | TRBV11-3 | . | CASSLVGNSPLHF | TGTGCCAGCAGCTTAGTTGGTAATTCACCCCTCCACTTT
once | TRBJ2-7 | TRBV5-6 | . | CASSLIAGGQSYEQYF | TGTGCCAGCAGCTTGATAGCCGGGGGTCAGTCCTACGAGCAGTACTTC
. | TRBJ2-5 | TRBV9 | TRBD1 | CASSVGTGGDETQYF | TGTGCCAGCAGCGTCGGGACAGGGGGCGATGAGACCCAGTACTTC
few | TRBJ1-1 | TRBV27 | . | CASSLVPNTEAFF | TGTGCCAGCAGTCTCGTACCTAACACTGAAGCTTTCTTT
. | TRBJ1-5 | TRBV12-5 | . | CASGSTQGMSNQPQHF | TGTGCTAGTGGTTCGACCCAGGGGATGAGCAATCAGCCCCAGCATTTT
. | TRBJ1-4 | TRBV11-3 | . | CASVWGNEKLFF | TGTGCCTCGGTCTGGGGGAATGAAAAACTGTTTTTT
. | TRBJ2-7 | TRBV19 | . | CASSGTRQGEQYF | TGTGCCAGTTCCGGGACCAGGCAGGGCGAGCAGTACTTC
. | TRBJ1-1 | TRBV4-3 | . | CASSRGAGRNPEAFF | TGCGCCAGCAGCCGAGGGGCAGGGAGGAACCCTGAAGCTTTCTTT
. | TRBJ2-1 | TRBV5-8 | . | CASSYDIVGALFF | TGTGCCAGCAGCTACGACATAGTCGGAGCTCTGTTCTTC
. | TRBJ2-4 | TRBV6-1 | . | CASSERVGSVAKNIQYF | TGTGCCAGCAGTGAGCGCGTCGGGAGCGTAGCCAAAAACATTCAGTACTTC
. | TRBJ2-7 | TRBV11-2 | TRBD2 | CASSLSGGASYEQYF | TGTGCCAGCAGTCTTAGCGGGGGGGCCTCCTACGAGCAGTACTTC
. | TRBJ2-7 | TRBV19 | . | CASSISKGYEQYF | TGTGCCAGTAGTATATCGAAGGGCTACGAGCAGTACTTC
. | TRBJ1-2 | TRBV29-1 | . | CSVEDVQGNGYTF | TGCAGCGTTGAAGATGTTCAGGGAAATGGCTACACCTTC
. | TRBJ2-1 | TRBV28 | TRBD1 | CASSFQRTGFADEQFF | TGTGCCAGCAGTTTCCAACGGACAGGGTTTGCTGACGAGCAGTTCTTC
. | TRBJ1-1 | TRBV7-8 | . | CASSLENPNTEAFF | TGTGCCAGCAGCCTGGAGAACCCGAACACTGAAGCTTTCTTT
. | TRBJ1-1 | TRBV2 | . | CASSEGAWAEAFF | TGTGCCAGCAGTGAGGGGGCCTGGGCTGAAGCTTTCTTT
. | TRBJ2-5 | TRBV3-1/TRBV3-2 | TRBD1 | CASSRGQGQETQYF | TGTGCCAGCAGCCGGGGACAGGGGCAAGAGACCCAGTACTTC
. | TRBJ1-2 | TRBV10-2 | . | CASSDIDKLNYGYTF | TGCGCCAGCAGTGATATCGACAAACTCAACTATGGCTACACCTTC
. | TRBJ1-2 | TRBV28 | . | CASTKRAGGGSYGYTF | TGTGCCAGCACCAAACGGGCCGGAGGAGGGTCCTATGGCTACACCTTC
. | TRBJ2-3 | TRBV4-2 | TRBD2 | CASSQARWASGGEADTQYF | TGTGCCAGCAGCCAAGCCAGGTGGGCTAGCGGGGGTGAGGCAGATACGCAGTATTTT
few | TRBJ1-2 | TRBV19 | TRBD1 | CASSIVGQLNYGYTF | TGTGCCAGTAGTATAGTGGGACAGCTTAACTATGGCTACACCTTC
. | TRBJ2-2 | TRBV9 | . | CASTRAGGHTGELFF | TGTGCCAGCACCCGGGCAGGGGGGCACACCGGGGAGCTGTTTTTT
. | TRBJ2-7 | TRBV29-1 | . | CSVEHGSYEQYF | TGCAGCGTTGAGCACGGTTCCTACGAGCAGTACTTC
. | TRBJ1-5 | TRBV7-2 | . | CASSPGRGNQPQHF | TGTGCCAGCAGCCCCGGCCGGGGCAATCAGCCCCAGCATTTT
. | TRBJ1-2 | TRBV4-3 | . | CASSQVRFLDNYGYTF | TGCGCCAGCAGCCAAGTACGGTTCCTTGATAACTATGGCTACACCTTC
. | TRBJ2-7 | TRBV7-8 | . | CASSLETVRSHEQYF | TGTGCCAGCAGCTTAGAGACAGTTAGGTCCCACGAGCAGTACTTC
. | TRBJ1-2 | TRBV11-2 | . | CASSLDPSSGRSYGYTF | TGTGCCAGCAGCTTAGATCCCTCCTCGGGCAGGAGCTATGGCTACACCTTC
. | TRBJ1-5 | TRBV7-8 | . | CASSFSDGDQPQHF | TGTGCCAGCAGCTTTAGTGACGGAGATCAGCCCCAGCATTTT
once | TRBJ1-5 | TRBV5-1 | TRBD1 | CASSPGTGTQPQHF | TGCGCCAGCAGCCCCGGGACAGGGACTCAGCCCCAGCATTTT
once | TRBJ2-2 | TRBV5-4 | TRBD1 | CASSLEGTATGELFF | TGTGCCAGCAGCTTAGAAGGGACAGCCACCGGGGAGCTGTTTTTT
. | TRBJ2-5 | TRBV5-4 | . | CASSRDQETQYF | TGTGCCAGCAGCAGGGACCAAGAGACCCAGTACTTC
. | TRBJ2-7 | TRBV4-1 | TRBD2 | CASSRGGLAVLGNEQYF | TGCGCCAGCAGCCGCGGGGGACTAGCGGTCTTGGGCAACGAGCAGTACTTC
. | TRBJ2-5 | TRBV7-9 | . | CASSSYRDFEAQYF | TGTGCCAGCAGCTCATATCGGGATTTTGAGGCCCAGTACTTC
. | TRBJ1-1 | TRBV9 | TRBD1 | CASSPHRTGMNTEAFF | TGTGCCAGCAGCCCCCACCGGACAGGGATGAACACTGAAGCTTTCTTT
. | TRBJ1-3 | TRBV2 | . | CASSVTGGTIYF | TGTGCCAGCAGTGTCACAGGAGGGACCATATATTTT
. | TRBJ2-7 | TRBV6-5 | . | CASWGDAYEQYF | TGTGCCAGCTGGGGAGACGCCTACGAGCAGTACTTC
. | TRBJ1-6 | TRBV11-3 | . | CASSLMGPVNSGSPLHF | TGTGCCAGCAGCTTAATGGGCCCGGTAAACTCGGGTTCACCCCTCCACTTT
. | TRBJ2-3 | TRBV6-4 | TRBD1 | CASSEDRGNTQYF | TGTGCCAGCAGTGAGGACAGGGGGAATACGCAGTATTTT
. | TRBJ2-2 | TRBV9 | . | CASSATGNTGELFF | TGTGCCAGCAGCGCGACAGGAAACACCGGGGAGCTGTTTTTT
. | TRBJ1-1 | TRBV11-2 | . | CASSWGLGTSEAFF | TGTGCCAGCAGCTGGGGACTCGGGACGTCTGAAGCTTTCTTT
few | TRBJ1-2 | TRBV12-3/TRBV12-4 | TRBD1 | CASSGDSYGYTF | TGTGCCAGCAGTGGGGACAGCTATGGCTACACCTTC
few | TRBJ2-2 | TRBV7-9 | . | CASSPPFGQTNTGELFF | TGTGCCAGCAGCCCCCCTTTTGGCCAGACGAACACCGGGGAGCTGTTTTTT
once | TRBJ2-4 | TRBV19 | TRBD1 | CASKPTGTKNIQYF | TGTGCCAGTAAGCCGACAGGGACGAAAAACATTCAGTACTTC